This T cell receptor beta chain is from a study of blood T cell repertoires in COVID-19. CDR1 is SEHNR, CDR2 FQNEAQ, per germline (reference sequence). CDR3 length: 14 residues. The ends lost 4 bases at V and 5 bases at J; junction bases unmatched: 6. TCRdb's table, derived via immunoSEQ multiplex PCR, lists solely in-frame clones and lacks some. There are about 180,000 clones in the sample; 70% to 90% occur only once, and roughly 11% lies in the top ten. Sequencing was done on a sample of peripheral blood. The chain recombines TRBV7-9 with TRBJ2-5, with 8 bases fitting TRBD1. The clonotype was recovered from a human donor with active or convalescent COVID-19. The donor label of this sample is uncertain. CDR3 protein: CASSSDRARETQYF. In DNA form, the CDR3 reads TGTGCCAGCAGCTCGGACAGGGCAAGGGAGACCCAGTACTTC.